This entry lists 7 T cell receptor beta chains sequenced from one sample in a study of beta chain features in type 1 diabetes. The whole isolated RNA underwent reverse transcription, so sequencing captured expressed TCRB transcripts. Some clones are missing from TCRdb's copy, which holds only in-frame ones; the method was immunoSEQ multiplex PCR. The profile shows 60,000 to 75,000 clones, roughly 60% of them singletons. The sample comprised Tregs from blood. Receptors originate from a woman aged 18 to 35 in good health.

V gene TRBV10-3 combines with J gene TRBJ2-1; 10 positions match TRBD2. Germline trimming cut 9 bases from V and 0 bases from J; bases unmatched to any gene: 5. The CDR3 is made up of 15 amino acids. Germline values: CDR1 ENHRY, CDR2 SYGVKD. CDR3 region: CAISSSGSSYNEQFF. The CDR3 nucleotides read TGTGCCATTTCCTCTAGCGGGAGCTCCTACAATGAGCAGTTCTTC.

This clone was observed a handful of times. The J gene is TRBJ2-2, the V gene TRBV6-5, with D possibly TRBD1 on 5 matching bases. CDR1 is MNHEY and CDR2 is SVGAGI in the germline V gene. The CDR3 has 12 amino acids. Trimming took off 6 bases at V and 8 bases at J, with 10 bases between the two ends. The CDR3: CASRQGKGELFF. CDR3 sequence (DNA): TGTGCCAGCAGGCAGGGTAAAGGGGAGCTGTTTTTT.

The chain is built from TRBV30 and TRBJ2-3, with no clear D. This CDR3 has 15 amino acids. In germline, CDR1 is GTSNPN, CDR2 SVGIG (reference sequence). V was shortened by 1 base and J by 0 bases, with 11 bases between the two germline ends. CDR3 sequence (DNA): TGTGCCTGGAGTGATGGCGGCTCTAGCACAGATACGCAGTATTTT. Its translation is CAWSDGGSSTDTQYF.

The chain recombines TRBV19 with TRBJ1-1; D call uncertain. This CDR3 is built from 13 residues. V lost 8 bases to trimming and J lost 0 bases, with 10 bases between them. Germline CDR1 LNHDA, CDR2 SQIVND (reference sequence). Here the CDR3 DNA reads TGTGCCAGTGTAAAGACTATGAACACTGAAGCTTTCTTT. Translation gives CASVKTMNTEAFF.

The table lists this clone with a few counts. The chain recombines TRBV7-2 with TRBJ2-7; 8 bases are a match to TRBD2. V was clipped by 5 bases and J by 0 bases; unmatched bases: 6. Looked up from germline, CDR1 is SGHTA and CDR2 is FQGNSA. There are 15 residues in the CDR3. The DNA of the CDR3 is TGTGCCAGCAGCGGTAGCGGGGCGCCCTCCTACGAGCAGTACTTC. This gives the protein CASSGSGAPSYEQYF.

The V and J genes are TRBV7-2 and TRBJ1-3; no definite D call. This CDR3 is built from 14 residues. V lost 1 base and J 0 bases, leaving 4 bases between the germline ends. Germline V gives CDR1 SGHTA, CDR2 FQGNSA. The CDR3 sequence is CASSLVLSGNTIYF. The CDR3 DNA reads as TGTGCCAGCAGCTTAGTCCTCTCTGGAAACACCATATATTTT.

The CDR3 loop reads CASSMDRGDTEAFF. CDR3 coding DNA: TGTGCCAGCAGTATGGACAGGGGGGACACTGAAGCTTTCTTT. J is TRBJ1-1 and V is TRBV28, with TRBD1 identical over 10 bases. The CDR3 is made up of 14 amino acids. Germline V lookup: CDR1 MDHEN, CDR2 SYDVKM. Trimming removed 5 bases from V and 3 bases from J; junction bases left unmatched: 3. The full variable domain, with the rest looked up from reference TRBV28 and TRBJ1-1, is DVKVTQSSRYLVKRTGEKVFLECVQDMDHENMFWYRQDPGLGLRLIYFSYDVKMKEKGDIPEGYSVSREKKERFSLILESASTNQTSMYLCASSMDRGDTEAFFGQGTRLTVV.